The next 30 T cell receptor beta chains were all read from a single sample in a study of T cell responses to AZD1222 COVID-19 vaccine. Assay: immunoSEQ multiplex PCR; the TCRdb copy retains only in-frame clones and omits some. The profile shows 60,000 to 80,000 clones, less than 90% of them singletons. This material consisted of peripheral blood, taken on day 0 of AZD1222 vaccination. Every receptor here comes from an adult in good health.

This clone was found once. CDR3 amino acids: CASSMGRGKSTQYF. DNA for the CDR3: TGTGCCAGTAGTATGGGACGGGGGAAGAGCACCCAGTACTTC. The chain joins TRBV19 to TRBJ2-5, with D possibly TRBD2 on 6 matching bases. V lost 3 bases and J lost 8, with 16 bases in between. This CDR3 region has 14 residues. Germline values: CDR1 LNHDA, CDR2 SQIVND (reference sequence).

The table lists this clone with a count of one. This chain joins TRBV5-4 and TRBJ1-4; 9 nucleotides match TRBD1. Germline values: CDR1 SGHNT, CDR2 YYREEE (reference sequence). Trimming removed 4 bases from V and 5 bases from J; junction bases left unmatched: 6. The CDR3 loop spans 15 amino acids. This chain's CDR3 is CASSQPGTGNEKLFF. The DNA for the CDR3 is TGTGCCAGCAGCCAACCTGGGACAGGGAATGAAAAACTGTTTTTT.

This clone has just one count. The rearrangement uses TRBV30 and TRBJ1-5; maybe TRBD1 (6 bases). In germline, CDR1 is GTSNPN, CDR2 SVGIG (reference sequence). V lost 5 bases to trimming and J lost 1 base, with 9 bases between them. The CDR3 is made up of 13 amino acids. The CDR3 nucleotides are TGTGCCTGGGGGCAGGGGAGCAATCAGCCCCAGCATTTT. This translates into CAWGQGSNQPQHF. The variable domain in full, completed from reference TRBV30 and TRBJ1-5, reads SQTIHQWPATLVQPVGSPLSLECTVEGTSNPNLYWYRQAAGRGLQLLFYSVGIGQISSEVPQNLSASRPQDRQFILSSKKLLLSDSGFYLCAWGQGSNQPQHFGDGTRLSIL.

In this sample, this clone turned up once. The rearrangement joins TRBV5-6 to TRBJ1-1; 7 nucleotides align to TRBD1. The CDR3 contains 14 residues. The V segment lost 3 bases and the J segment 0 bases; nucleotides outside the gene matches: 2. CDR1 SGHDT and CDR2 YYEEEE come from the germline V gene. CDR3 nucleotide sequence: TGTGCCAGCAGCTGGACAGGTGTGAACACTGAAGCTTTCTTT. It is translated as CASSWTGVNTEAFF.

The chain uses TRBV5-6 and TRBJ2-7, with TRBD2 identical over 12 bases. Trimming took 4 bases from V and 3 from J; bases not matched to a gene: 5. The CDR3 loop spans 15 amino acids. Germline assignment: CDR1 SGHDT and CDR2 YYEEEE. The DNA for the CDR3 is TGTGCCAGCAGCCCGTCGACTAGCGGGGGCTACGAGCAGTACTTC. This translates into CASSPSTSGGYEQYF.

V is TRBV5-1 and J is TRBJ2-6, with D unclear. V lost 4 bases and J lost 0, with 8 bases in between. The CDR3 runs 15 residues. Germline CDR1 SGHRS, CDR2 YFSETQ. CDR3 amino acids: CASSVESSGANVLTF. CDR3 in DNA: TGCGCCAGCAGCGTCGAGTCCTCTGGGGCCAACGTCCTGACTTTC.

The chain carries TRBV9 and TRBJ1-6; D not certain. Trimming cost V 5 bases and J 0 bases, with 15 bases left between them. Germline CDR1 SGDLS, CDR2 YYNGEE. CDR3 size: 17 residues. The CDR3 region is CASSVAGRGSYNSPLHF. DNA for the CDR3: TGTGCCAGCAGTGTGGCCGGGCGCGGCTCCTATAATTCACCCCTCCACTTT.

The V call is TRBV19, the J call TRBJ1-5; D not certain. The CDR3 has 15 amino acids. Trimming removed 6 bases at V and 0 bases at J, with 12 bases between. Germline V gene data show CDR1 as LNHDA and CDR2 as SQIVND (reference sequence). CDR3 loop: CASRPRGNSNQPQHF. The CDR3, as DNA: TGTGCCAGTAGGCCCCGAGGTAATAGCAATCAGCCCCAGCATTTT. The variable domain in full, with the rest retrieved from reference TRBV19 and TRBJ1-5, is DGGITQSPKYLFRKEGQNVTLSCEQNLNHDAMYWYRQDPGQGLRLIYYSQIVNDFQKGDIAEGYSVSREKKESFPLTVTSAQKNPTAFYLCASRPRGNSNQPQHFGDGTRLSIL.

The V gene is TRBV7-9, the J gene TRBJ1-6; no firm D call. CDR3 length: 12 residues. Trimming took off 5 bases at V and 12 bases at J, with 11 bases between the two ends. Germline V lookup: CDR1 SEHNR, CDR2 FQNEAQ (reference sequence). The CDR3 here is CASSPLLIPLHF. The CDR3 nucleotides read TGTGCCAGCAGCCCCCTACTTATACCCCTCCACTTT.

The chain links TRBV19 to TRBJ1-2; 12 nucleotides align to TRBD1. This CDR3 spans 17 amino acids. Germline loops: CDR1 LNHDA, CDR2 SQIVND (reference sequence). With V trimmed by 5 bases and J by 2 bases, 9 bases remained unmatched. CDR3 nucleotide sequence: TGTGCCAGTAGTCCCCAGGGACAGGGGGCGAGGAACTATGGCTACACCTTC. Translated: CASSPQGQGARNYGYTF.

J is TRBJ2-1 and V is TRBV19, with 9 bases lining up with TRBD2. This CDR3 has 14 residues. V dropped 11 bases and J dropped 5; count of bases not matched to a gene: 10. Germline-derived CDR1 and CDR2 are LNHDA and SQIVND (reference sequence). The CDR3 DNA reads as TGTGCCTCCTTGTCAGCGGGGGGCCACAATGAGCAGTTCTTC. Its protein product is CASLSAGGHNEQFF.

The chain uses TRBV29-1 and TRBJ1-1; 12 nucleotides match TRBD1. The CDR3 is made up of 13 amino acids. Germline V gene sequence: CDR1 SQVTM, CDR2 ANQGSEA. Unmatched junction bases numbered 3, after V lost 6 bases and J lost 4 bases. In DNA form, the CDR3 reads TGCAGCGTGGGGACAGGGGGCGGCACTGAAGCTTTCTTT. It codes for CSVGTGGGTEAFF.

The genes are TRBV3-1 (or the pseudogene TRBV3-2) and TRBJ2-1; D perhaps matches TRBD1 (7 bases). The CDR3 covers 14 residues. Trimming took 0 bases from V and 10 from J, leaving 13 bases between them. Germline lookup yields CDR1 LGHDT and CDR2 YNNKEL (reference sequence). CDR3 coding DNA: TGTGCCAGCAGCCAAGACGGAGGGGGCAAAGAGCAGTTCTTC. This gives the protein CASSQDGGGKEQFF.

The V gene is TRBV19, the J gene TRBJ1-1; weak D call: TRBD1 (5 bases). This CDR3 contains 14 residues. The germline V and J ends were trimmed by 5 bases and 6 bases, with 16 bases remaining between them. From germline, CDR1 is LNHDA and CDR2 SQIVND (reference sequence). CDR3 nucleotide sequence: TGTGCCAGTAGTCTCCTTATGGGGCCCGCTGAAGCTTTCTTT. Its protein is CASSLLMGPAEAFF.

The gene calls are TRBV7-3 and TRBJ2-7, with D tentatively TRBD1 (6 bases). The CDR3 is made up of 13 amino acids. CDR1 SGHTA and CDR2 FQGTGA come from the germline V gene. V gave up 5 bases and J gave up 0 bases, with 8 bases separating them. CDR3 DNA sequence: TGTGCCAGCAGCCGGGACAACTCCTACGAGCAGTACTTC. Translating it yields CASSRDNSYEQYF.

The rearrangement links TRBV7-3 to TRBJ1-2; the D gene is possibly TRBD1 (5 bases). From germline, CDR1 is SGHTA and CDR2 FQGTGA. The CDR3 sequence is 16 residues long. With 3 bases removed from V and 4 bases from J, the gap between germline ends came to 18 bases. The CDR3 protein is CASSLNGAGPIYGYTF. The CDR3 DNA sequence: TGTGCCAGCAGCTTGAACGGGGCAGGGCCTATCTATGGCTACACCTTC.

The CDR3 region has the DNA TGTGCCAGCAGCCAGGACTTAGGTATTTCGGGGCAGTACTTC. It yields the protein CASSQDLGISGQYF. V is TRBV6-5 and J is TRBJ2-7; D is possibly TRBD2 (5 bases). The germline gives CDR1 MNHEY, CDR2 SVGAGI. V lost 6 bases and J lost 9, with 21 bases in between. The CDR3 has 14 amino acids.

The V call is TRBV24-1, the J call TRBJ2-3; D is unresolved. This CDR3 has 15 amino acids. V was pared by 0 bases and J by 2 bases, with 8 bases between. Germline V gene lookup returns CDR1 KGHDR and CDR2 SFDVKD. The CDR3 DNA follows: TGTGCCACCAGTGATTTGGGCAGCACCACAGATACGCAGTATTTT. Translation gives CATSDLGSTTDTQYF.

The V and J genes are TRBV23-1 and TRBJ1-2; D unresolved. TRBV23-1 is an open reading frame whose function is uncertain. Trimming left V 3 bases short and J 8 bases short, with 16 bases between. The CDR3 has 14 amino acids. The CDR3, as DNA: TGCGCCAGCAGTCACCCCGACATGGCCGCCGGCTACACCTTC. It encodes CASSHPDMAAGYTF.

This clone has just a few counts. The V and J genes are TRBV6-1 and TRBJ2-5; 8 nucleotides match TRBD2. The V segment lost 3 bases and the J segment 7 bases; nucleotides outside the gene matches: 7. Germline CDR1 is MNHNS and CDR2 is SASEGT. The CDR3 is made up of 14 amino acids. The CDR3 sequence: CASSDGLAGATQYF. CDR3 sequence (DNA): TGTGCCAGCAGTGACGGACTAGCAGGCGCGACCCAGTACTTC.

The V and J genes are TRBV7-3 and TRBJ2-1, with TRBD1 as a possible D gene (6 bases). This CDR3 is 13 amino acids long. Germline lookup yields CDR1 SGHTA and CDR2 FQGTGA. The germline V and J ends were trimmed by 3 bases and 7 bases, with 10 bases remaining between them. The DNA of the CDR3 is TGTGCCAGCAGCTTTCGAACAGGGAATGAGCAGTTCTTC. Translating it yields CASSFRTGNEQFF.

The rearrangement uses TRBV28 and TRBJ1-2, with TRBD1 identical over 8 bases. This CDR3 is built from 15 residues. Germline V gives CDR1 MDHEN, CDR2 SYDVKM. V lost 4 bases, J lost 2 bases, and 6 bases stayed unmatched. The CDR3 region has the DNA TGTGCCAGCAGTTCACAGGGGGAAAAAAACTATGGCTACACCTTC. Its translation: CASSSQGEKNYGYTF.

The rearrangement uses TRBV6-6 and TRBJ2-1; D call uncertain. CDR1 MNHNY and CDR2 SVGAGI come from the germline V gene (reference sequence). This CDR3 has 11 amino acids. The ends were cut back, 3 bases at V and 5 bases at J, with 2 bases in the middle. The CDR3 is CASSYNNEQFF. For the CDR3, the DNA is TGTGCCAGCAGTTATAACAATGAGCAGTTCTTC.

This clone has more than one count but fewer than ten. J is TRBJ2-5 and V is TRBV5-4; D ambiguous. The V end lost 0 bases, the J end lost 5 bases, and 5 bases lay between the germline ends. Germline V gene lookup returns CDR1 SGHNT and CDR2 YYREEE (reference sequence). The CDR3 has 12 residues. This CDR3 reads CASSLASETQYF. Here the CDR3 DNA reads TGTGCCAGCAGCTTGGCGTCGGAGACCCAGTACTTC.

This clone came up a few times. The rearrangement joins TRBV29-1 to TRBJ1-5; possibly TRBD1 for D (6 bases). There are 13 residues in the CDR3. Germline V gene sequence: CDR1 SQVTM, CDR2 ANQGSEA. V gave up 8 bases and J gave up 9 bases, with 20 bases separating them. CDR3 sequence: CSYQDRQYGPQHF. As DNA, the CDR3 is TGCAGCTATCAAGACAGGCAGTATGGGCCCCAGCATTTT.

V is TRBV27 and J is TRBJ2-1; 9 bases line up with TRBD1. V lost 6 bases, J lost 0 bases, and 0 bases stayed unmatched. There are 14 residues in the CDR3. Looked up from germline, CDR1 is MNHEY and CDR2 is SMNVEV (reference sequence). CDR3 in DNA: TGTGCCAGCAGGGGACAGGGCTCCTACAATGAGCAGTTCTTC. Protein product: CASRGQGSYNEQFF.

V and J are TRBV2 and TRBJ2-7; 7 nucleotides line up with TRBD1. Germline V lookup: CDR1 SNHLY, CDR2 FYNNEI. V lost 7 bases and J lost 3; bases outside the gene matches: 3. The CDR3 runs to 12 residues. In DNA, the CDR3 is TGTGCCAGCATTGGGACAGACTACGAGCAGTACTTC. Its translation is CASIGTDYEQYF.

This clone has a single count. The CDR3 nucleotides are TGTGCCAGCAGGGGAGCTAACTATGGCTACACCTTC. Residues: CASRGANYGYTF. This chain connects TRBV28 to TRBJ1-2; the D is unclear. This CDR3 has 12 amino acids. V was trimmed by 6 bases and J by 0 bases, leaving 5 bases between them. The V gene's germline CDR1 is MDHEN and CDR2 SYDVKM.

This chain connects TRBV10-1 to TRBJ1-5; D may be TRBD1 (5 bases). The V gene's germline CDR1 is WNHNN and CDR2 SYGVQD (reference sequence). V was clipped by 4 bases and J by 10 bases, with 14 bases between them. The CDR3 consists of 13 residues. The CDR3 region has the DNA TGCGCCAGCAGTGGCAGGGTTCAAAGCCCCCAGCATTTT. Protein: CASSGRVQSPQHF.

This chain connects TRBV5-1 to TRBJ1-2; weak D call: TRBD1 (6 bases). The V gene's germline CDR1 is SGHRS and CDR2 YFSETQ. The CDR3 covers 13 residues. V shed 3 bases and J shed 8 bases, with 14 bases lying between them. CDR3 DNA: TGCGCCAGCAGCTCGGCAGGGGTAGGAGGCTACACCTTC. This gives the protein CASSSAGVGGYTF.